Listed below are T cell receptor beta chains from one sample, sequenced in a study of neoadjuvant anti-PD-1 for oral cavity cancer. Assay: immunoSEQ multiplex PCR; the TCRdb copy retains only in-frame clones and omits some. The sample carries approximately 7,000 clones, 40% to 55% recorded once. Here the sequenced sample was tumor tissue, taken before nivolumab (anti-PD-1) treatment. These receptors originate from a person between 35 and 79 years old with oral cavity squamous cell carcinoma. The CDR3 runs from the conserved cysteine through the conserved F or W. A D gene is named only where the DNA matches it firmly. Size is omitted from some rows. Given values are once, few, many or a class for expanded clones.

j_call clone_size v_call d_call cdr3_nt cdr3_aa
TRBJ2-1 NA TRBV6-4 NA TGTGCCAGCAGTGTTGGTAGCGAAGATGAGCAGTTCTTC CASSVGSEDEQFF
TRBJ2-7 NA TRBV7-8 NA TGTGCCAGCAGCTTAGGGACAAACTACGAGCAGTACTTC CASSLGTNYEQYF
TRBJ1-1 NA TRBV6-5 NA TGTGCCAGCAGTGAATTCTCAGAGAACACTGAAGCTTTCTTT CASSEFSENTEAFF
TRBJ2-3 NA TRBV7-8 TRBD2 TGTGCCAGCAGCCCATCTAGCGGGGGTGGGGATACGCAGTATTTT CASSPSSGGGDTQYF
TRBJ2-6 NA TRBV2 TRBD1 TGTGCCAGCAGGCTCCAGGGGGACTCTGGGGCCAACGTCCTGACTTTC CASRLQGDSGANVLTF
TRBJ1-3 once TRBV19 NA TGTGCCAGTAGTCTACAGGTCACTGGAAACACCATATATTTT CASSLQVTGNTIYF
TRBJ2-7 few TRBV6-1 TRBD1 TGTGCCAGCAGTGAAGTCGAGACAGGGGGGTACGAGCAGTACTTC CASSEVETGGYEQYF
TRBJ2-5 few TRBV30 NA TGTGCCTGGAGCGCTTCCAGGGAAGGGACCCAGTACTTC CAWSASREGTQYF
TRBJ2-7 NA TRBV5-1 NA TGCGCCAGCAGCGTAAGAACCAGGGACGAGCAGTACTTC CASSVRTRDEQYF
TRBJ2-5 few TRBV5-1 NA TGCGCCAGCACCGCCGGTAGGGGGGAGACCCAGTACTTC CASTAGRGETQYF